This T cell receptor (beta chain) was documented in a study of T cell repertoires in cytomegalovirus infection. Across the study: Used in the study were CMV epitopes, some recently identified and HLA-C-restricted, others well-studied and HLA-B-restricted. An indication of both CMV infection and matching HLA type came from public TCR beta signatures. Study-wide results and limits: Dominating the ex vivo response were TCR beta clonotypes that were CMV-specific and HLA-C-restricted. Carriers of CMV and the relevant HLA type were discriminated by public TCR beta frequency.

CDR1 is KGHSH and CDR2 is LQKENI in the germline V gene. V lost 0 bases and J 9 bases, leaving 12 bases between the germline ends. The length of the CDR3 is 15 residues. Using its own MiXCR run on the reads, TCRdb lists one record per CDR3 protein. The sample contains approximately 120,000 distinct CDR3 sequences, over 25% of which appear only once. Note on this clonotype: Its antigen is undetermined.

The sequenced sample was CD8+ T cells from cultured PBMCs, obtained from culture after CMV antigen stimulation. The clonotype was recovered from a human donor in good health (CMV status not recorded). Some clones in this sample may be carry-over from other donors' samples. The chain has TRBV18 and TRBJ1-6, with TRBD1 as a possible D gene (6 bases). The CDR3 sequence is CASSPPDSGASPLHF. In DNA, the CDR3 is TGTGCCAGCTCACCACCGGACAGCGGGGCTTCACCCCTCCACTTT.